These 31 T cell receptor beta chains were all obtained from the same sample, sequenced in a study of vaccination effects on CD4 cells after COVID-19. The antigens of these receptors remain unknown. Under the ViraFEST assay, PBMC were stimulated with viral peptide pools so that antigen-specific CD4+ T cells expanded. Sequencing was performed afterwards. It was after approximately 10 days of culture that CD4+ T cells were isolated. Documented for the person is a PCR-confirmed SARS-CoV-2 infection occurring between March and December 2020. Data came from immunoSEQ multiplex PCR; TCRdb stores just in-frame clones and leaves some out. The sample records approximately 38,000 clones, 73% being singletons. Sequenced material: CD4+ T cells from PBMCs cultured with a peptide pool, taken before COVID-19 vaccination. These receptors were collected from a human donor who had a prior SARS-CoV-2 infection.

The chain uses TRBV6-6 and TRBJ2-1, with D tentatively TRBD1 (6 bases). The V gene lost 4 bases and the J gene lost 10 bases, with 14 bases spanning the gap. The germline V gene encodes CDR1 MNHNY and CDR2 SVGAGI (reference sequence). CDR3 length: 13 amino acids. DNA for the CDR3: TGTGCCAGCAGTTCCTTGACAGGCGGAGAGCAGTTCTTC. Its translation: CASSSLTGGEQFF.

The rearrangement joins TRBV18 to TRBJ2-7; TRBD2 aligns across 10 bases. The CDR3 contains 16 residues. Germline assignment: CDR1 KGHSH and CDR2 LQKENI. V was pared by 2 bases and J by 5 bases, with 9 bases of the junction left unmatched. The CDR3 spells CASSPSTSGPFDEQYF. In nucleotides, the CDR3 is TGTGCCAGCTCACCATCGACTAGCGGGCCGTTCGACGAGCAGTACTTC.

The V gene is TRBV11-3, the J gene TRBJ2-7; 10 bases are a match to TRBD1. The CDR3 has 15 amino acids. V dropped 5 bases and J dropped 3; count of bases not matched to a gene: 7. Germline assignment: CDR1 SGHNT and CDR2 YENEEA. The CDR3 DNA is TGTGCCAGCAGCGTGTTCCGGGACAGGGGCTACGAGCAGTACTTC. Amino acids: CASSVFRDRGYEQYF.

CDR3 nucleotides: TGTGCCAGCAGCTTAGGGGCGGGGGGGCCAGATACGCAGTATTTT. It codes for CASSLGAGGPDTQYF. The chain combines TRBV13 with TRBJ2-3; the match to TRBD2 covers 9 bases. V lost 0 bases, J lost 4 bases, and 2 bases stayed unmatched. The CDR3 has 15 amino acids. From germline, CDR1 is PRHDT and CDR2 FYEKMQ (reference sequence).

The chain carries TRBV2 and TRBJ2-1; D is uncertain. Germline V CDR1 and CDR2: SNHLY, FYNNEI. The CDR3 totals 11 residues. Trimming took off 6 bases at V and 4 bases at J, with 4 bases between the two ends. CDR3 in amino acids: CASREYNEQFF. The CDR3 bases are TGTGCCAGCAGGGAGTACAATGAGCAGTTCTTC.

The chain combines TRBV7-6 with TRBJ2-5; 8 nucleotides align to TRBD2. After removal of 5 bases from V and 5 bases from J, the junction contained 7 bases not matched to a gene. CDR1 and CDR2 (germline): SGHVS, FNYEAQ. This CDR3 has 14 residues. The CDR3, as DNA: TGTGCCAGCAGCCGAAGCGGGGGTGTGGAGACCCAGTACTTC. The encoded protein is CASSRSGGVETQYF.

This rearrangement joins TRBV4-1 to TRBJ1-5; a possible D gene is TRBD1 (5 bases). The germline V and J ends were trimmed by 3 bases and 2 bases, with 11 bases remaining between them. This CDR3 comprises 15 residues. CDR1 and CDR2 (germline): MGHRA, YSYEKL. The DNA for the CDR3 is TGCGCCAGCAGCCAGAGGGGATTTGGCAATCAGCCCCAGCATTTT. Amino acid sequence: CASSQRGFGNQPQHF.

This clone was seen a few times. The V gene is TRBV18, the J gene TRBJ2-1; D possibly uses TRBD1 or TRBD2 (5 bases each). The germline V gene encodes CDR1 KGHSH and CDR2 LQKENI. V lost 3 bases, J lost 3 bases, and 18 bases lay in between. This CDR3 is built from 17 residues. The CDR3 here is CASSPWGGPNLYNEQFF. DNA for the CDR3: TGTGCCAGCTCACCCTGGGGCGGGCCGAACCTCTACAATGAGCAGTTCTTC.

J is TRBJ2-1 and V is TRBV20-1; unclear D gene. This CDR3 is built from 14 residues. Germline values: CDR1 DFQATT, CDR2 SNEGSKA (reference sequence). V shed 3 bases and J shed 2 bases, with 11 bases lying between them. The CDR3, as DNA: TGCAGTGCTAGTCTGGAGCTAACCTACAATGAGCAGTTCTTC. Amino acids: CSASLELTYNEQFF.

The V and J genes are TRBV7-2 and TRBJ2-2; the D is unclear. The CDR3 runs 13 residues. Looked up from germline, CDR1 is SGHTA and CDR2 is FQGNSA. Trimming took 4 bases from V and 8 from J, leaving 11 bases between them. For the CDR3, the DNA is TGTGCCAGCAGCTCCCGTTCGAAGGGGGAGCTGTTTTTT. Its protein is CASSSRSKGELFF.

V usage is TRBV7-3 and J usage is TRBJ2-2; the D is unclear. V lost 1 base, J lost 2 bases, and 11 bases lay in between. The CDR3 is 16 residues long. In germline, CDR1 is SGHTA, CDR2 FQGTGA. CDR3: CASSLRVARNTGELFF. For the CDR3, the DNA is TGTGCCAGCAGCTTAAGAGTCGCAAGAAACACCGGGGAGCTGTTTTTT.

The chain links TRBV19 to TRBJ2-7; the D call may be TRBD1 or TRBD2 (5 bases each). The germline gives CDR1 LNHDA, CDR2 SQIVND (reference sequence). This CDR3 contains 14 residues. Trimming removed 5 bases from V and 7 bases from J, with 18 bases in between. The CDR3 sequence: CASSLGTPPREQYF. The CDR3 coding sequence is TGTGCCAGTAGTCTCGGGACCCCTCCACGTGAGCAGTACTTC.

The chain carries TRBV29-1 and TRBJ2-2, with 8 bases that match TRBD1. V lost 7 bases to trimming and J lost 6 bases; unmatched junction nucleotides: 10. This CDR3 is 14 amino acids long. Germline V gene lookup returns CDR1 SQVTM and CDR2 ANQGSEA. CDR3 region: CSALNQGASGELFF. Written as DNA, the CDR3 is TGCAGCGCGTTGAATCAGGGGGCGTCCGGGGAGCTGTTTTTT.

The chain is built from TRBV15 and TRBJ2-7, with D perhaps TRBD1 (6 bases). V shed 1 base and J shed 3 bases, with 13 bases lying between them. This CDR3 has 15 residues. From germline, CDR1 is LNHNV and CDR2 YYDKDF (reference sequence). The CDR3 bases are TGTGCCACCAGCAGAGGACCCCAGGGGCGCTACGAGCAGTACTTC. It encodes CATSRGPQGRYEQYF.

The V call is TRBV6-5, the J call TRBJ1-2; 7 bases agree with TRBD1. The CDR3 runs 13 residues. Germline lookup yields CDR1 MNHEY and CDR2 SVGAGI. With 8 bases clipped from V and 3 bases from J, the junction kept 6 bases outside the gene matches. The CDR3 loop reads CASRPQGHYGYTF. For the CDR3, the DNA is TGTGCCAGCCGTCCACAGGGGCACTATGGCTACACCTTC.

This clone occurred a few times. V and J are TRBV30 and TRBJ1-2, with TRBD1 matching over 7 bases. Germline V gives CDR1 GTSNPN, CDR2 SVGIG (reference sequence). With 4 bases clipped from V and 6 bases from J, the junction kept 14 bases outside the gene matches. The CDR3 is 15 amino acids. CDR3 sequence reads: CAWTRTGEGLNGYTF. CDR3 DNA sequence: TGTGCCTGGACCCGGACAGGCGAGGGGCTGAATGGCTACACCTTC.

This clone was picked up a small number of times. The chain is built from TRBV7-9 and TRBJ2-3; D unresolved. The CDR3 sequence is 14 residues long. Germline assignment: CDR1 SEHNR and CDR2 FQNEAQ (reference sequence). Trimming cost V 5 bases and J 4 bases, with 13 bases left between them. Here the CDR3 DNA reads TGTGCCAGCAGCCCGAACCTACGCGCAGATACGCAGTATTTT. The encoded protein is CASSPNLRADTQYF.

The chain carries TRBV6-5 and TRBJ2-6; TRBD2 is a possible D gene (6 bases). The germline CDR1 and CDR2 sequences are MNHEY and SVGAGI. V lost 0 bases and J lost 3, with 6 bases in between. The CDR3 is made up of 15 amino acids. The DNA for the CDR3 is TGTGCCAGCAGTTACTCGGAGGGTGGGGCCAACGTCCTGACTTTC. Amino acid sequence: CASSYSEGGANVLTF.

Comment on this clone: Within the sample, other DNA sequences also encode this same CDR3. The chain is built from TRBV12-3 or TRBV12-4 and TRBJ2-3, with D unresolved. The CDR3 runs 11 residues. V shed 6 bases and J shed 3 bases, with 4 bases lying between them. In nucleotides, the CDR3 is TGTGCCAGCAGCCTAACAGATACGCAGTATTTT. Translating it yields CASSLTDTQYF.

The chain has TRBV6-1 and TRBJ1-4; 7 nucleotides match TRBD1. CDR1 is MNHNS and CDR2 is SASEGT in the germline V gene. After removal of 6 bases from V and 5 bases from J, the junction contained 12 bases not matched to a gene. CDR3 length equals 16 residues. CDR3 residues: CASSESPGQLNEKLFF. The CDR3 region has the DNA TGTGCCAGCAGCGAATCACCGGGACAGCTAAATGAAAAACTGTTTTTT.

V is TRBV7-2 and J is TRBJ2-1; 8 nucleotides agree with TRBD2. The length of the CDR3 is 14 residues. Germline loops: CDR1 SGHTA, CDR2 FQGNSA. V gave up 4 bases and J gave up 5 bases; unmatched junction bases: 4. This CDR3 reads CASSSRLAHNEQFF. CDR3 coding DNA: TGTGCCAGCAGCTCCCGACTAGCGCACAATGAGCAGTTCTTC.

This clone was counted between two and nine times. The CDR3, as DNA: TGTGCCAGCGGACAGGGGGCGCGGGGCTATGGCTACACCTTC. It specifies CASGQGARGYGYTF. The chain employs TRBV19 and TRBJ1-2; 11 nucleotides match TRBD1. This CDR3 has 14 residues. With V trimmed by 9 bases and J by 4 bases, 7 bases remained unmatched. CDR1 is LNHDA and CDR2 is SQIVND in the germline V gene (reference sequence).

This clone was found once. V is TRBV28 and J is TRBJ1-2, with D tentatively TRBD1 (6 bases). Germline V gives CDR1 MDHEN, CDR2 SYDVKM. The CDR3 runs to 15 residues. V dropped 6 bases and J dropped 5 bases, with 19 bases sitting between them. Here the CDR3 DNA reads TGTGCCAGCAGCTCCCACACAGGGCGAGGATATGGCTACACCTTC. The encoded protein is CASSSHTGRGYGYTF.

This chain uses TRBV5-1 with TRBJ2-3; possibly TRBD1 for D (5 bases). The germline CDR1 and CDR2 sequences are SGHRS and YFSETQ. Trimming left V 3 bases short and J 6 bases short, with 11 bases between. The CDR3 consists of 13 residues. Here the CDR3 reads CASSSRGADTQYF. The DNA of the CDR3 is TGCGCCAGCAGCTCAAGGGGTGCGGATACGCAGTATTTT.

V usage is TRBV5-5 and J usage is TRBJ2-1; 8 bases are a match to TRBD2. The germline V gene encodes CDR1 SGHKS and CDR2 YYEKEE (reference sequence). Trimming removed 6 bases from V and 4 bases from J; junction bases left unmatched: 9. The CDR3 sequence is 15 residues long. This CDR3 is CASTGGGTSYNEQFF. As DNA, the CDR3 is TGTGCCAGCACCGGCGGGGGGACATCATACAATGAGCAGTTCTTC.

The chain uses TRBV9 and TRBJ2-7; 10 bases agree with TRBD2. The germline gives CDR1 SGDLS, CDR2 YYNGEE. Unmatched junction bases numbered 5, after V lost 4 bases and J lost 1 base. This CDR3 has 15 amino acids. The CDR3 DNA follows: TGTGCCAGCAGCCCGATAGCGGGGGGTTCCTACGAGCAGTACTTC. As protein: CASSPIAGGSYEQYF.

This chain joins TRBV29-1 and TRBJ2-2, with 9 bases matching TRBD2. The CDR3 runs to 14 residues. CDR1 and CDR2 from the germline V gene are SQVTM and ANQGSEA. V lost 7 bases and J lost 5; bases outside the gene matches: 8. The CDR3 loop reads CSAGLARDTGELFF. Written as DNA, the CDR3 is TGCAGCGCCGGACTAGCGCGGGATACCGGGGAGCTGTTTTTT.

The V call is TRBV10-1, the J call TRBJ2-7, with 9 bases identical to TRBD1. V was pared by 11 bases and J by 3 bases, with 20 bases of the junction left unmatched. Germline V lookup: CDR1 WNHNN, CDR2 SYGVQD (reference sequence). CDR3 size: 17 residues. As DNA, the CDR3 is TGCGCCGGCGTTGGGACAGGGCCGAGGCGAGCTAACTACGAGCAGTACTTC. Translating it yields CAGVGTGPRRANYEQYF.

The CDR3 is CASSQGGGTPTSEKLFF. As DNA, the CDR3 is TGCGCCAGCAGCCAAGGGGGCGGGACACCCACAAGTGAAAAACTGTTTTTT. The chain couples TRBV4-1 to TRBJ1-4, with D possibly being TRBD1 (6 bases). The CDR3 has 17 residues. Deletions cut 1 base from V and 7 bases from J, with 19 bases between. CDR1 MGHRA and CDR2 YSYEKL come from the germline V gene.

The chain couples TRBV11-2 to TRBJ2-3; 9 bases match TRBD2. This CDR3 comprises 15 residues. J lost 3 bases, V lost 4 bases, and 5 bases had no gene match. Germline CDR1 reads SGHAT; CDR2 reads FQNNGV. The CDR3 spells CASSSTSGFTDTQYF. For the CDR3, the DNA is TGTGCCAGCAGCTCGACTAGCGGATTTACAGATACGCAGTATTTT.

This clone turned up a few times. The rearrangement links TRBV7-9 to TRBJ1-1; TRBD1 might be the D (5 bases). Germline V CDR1 and CDR2: SEHNR, FQNEAQ (reference sequence). This CDR3 has 14 residues. V lost 3 bases to trimming and J lost 4 bases, with 12 bases between them. CDR3 sequence: CASSFGTGFTEAFF. The CDR3 bases are TGTGCCAGCAGCTTCGGTACAGGATTCACTGAAGCTTTCTTT.